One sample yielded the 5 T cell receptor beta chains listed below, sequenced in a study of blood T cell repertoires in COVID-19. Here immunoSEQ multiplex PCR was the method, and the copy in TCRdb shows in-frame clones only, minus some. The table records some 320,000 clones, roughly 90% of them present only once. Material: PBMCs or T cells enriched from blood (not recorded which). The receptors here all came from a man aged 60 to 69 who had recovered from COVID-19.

The CDR3 protein is CASSTRRGDEQFF. The CDR3 nucleotides read TGTGCCAGCAGCACCAGGCGGGGCGATGAGCAGTTCTTC. The chain joins TRBV7-3 to TRBJ2-1; a weak D match, TRBD2 (6 bases). V lost 5 bases to trimming and J lost 8 bases, with 13 bases between them. This CDR3 has 13 amino acids. The germline gives CDR1 SGHTA, CDR2 FQGTGA. The complete variable domain, with remaining parts taken from reference TRBV7-3 and TRBJ2-1, reads GAGVSQTPSNKVTEKGKYVELRCDPISGHTALYWYRQSLGQGPEFLIYFQGTGAADDSGLPNDRFFAVRPEGSVSTLKIQRTERGDSAVYLCASSTRRGDEQFFGPGTRLTVL.

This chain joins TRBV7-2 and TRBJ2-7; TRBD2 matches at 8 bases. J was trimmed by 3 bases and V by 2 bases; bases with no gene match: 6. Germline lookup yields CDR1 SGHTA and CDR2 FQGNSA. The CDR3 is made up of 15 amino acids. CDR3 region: CASSLSSGSVYEQYF. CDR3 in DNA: TGTGCCAGCAGCTTATCCAGCGGGAGTGTCTACGAGCAGTACTTC. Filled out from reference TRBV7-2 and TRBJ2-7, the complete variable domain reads GAGVSQSPSNKVTEKGKDVELRCDPISGHTALYWYRQSLGQGLEFLIYFQGNSAPDKSGLPSDRFSAERTGGSVSTLTIQRTQQEDSAVYLCASSLSSGSVYEQYFGPGTRLTVT.

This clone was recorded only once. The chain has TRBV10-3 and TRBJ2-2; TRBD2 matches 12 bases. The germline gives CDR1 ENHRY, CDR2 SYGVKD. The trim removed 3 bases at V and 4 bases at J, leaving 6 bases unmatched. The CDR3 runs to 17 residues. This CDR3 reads CAISDRTSGRTTGELFF. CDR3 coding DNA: TGTGCCATCAGTGACCGCACTAGCGGGAGGACCACCGGGGAGCTGTTTTTT.

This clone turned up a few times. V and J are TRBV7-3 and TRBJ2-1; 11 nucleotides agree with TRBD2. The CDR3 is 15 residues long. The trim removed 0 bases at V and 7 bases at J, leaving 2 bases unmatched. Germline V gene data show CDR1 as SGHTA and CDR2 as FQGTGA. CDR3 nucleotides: TGTGCCAGCAGCTTAACGCCTAGCGGGAGGAATGAGCAGTTCTTC. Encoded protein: CASSLTPSGRNEQFF.

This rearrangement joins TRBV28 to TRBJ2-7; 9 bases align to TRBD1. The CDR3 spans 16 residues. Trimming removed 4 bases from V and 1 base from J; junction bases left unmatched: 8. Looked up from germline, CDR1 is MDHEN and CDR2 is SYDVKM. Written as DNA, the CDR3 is TGTGCCAGCAGTTCCTACCCGGGACAGGGATCCTACGAGCAGTACTTC. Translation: CASSSYPGQGSYEQYF.